The next 15 T cell receptor beta chains were all read from a single sample in a study of T cell responses to AZD1222 COVID-19 vaccine (dated by TCRdb to 2020 to 2022). Libraries came from the immunoSEQ multiplex PCR assay. Imported from immuneACCESS, the table was reduced by TCRdb to in-frame sequences with V and J called. These copies leave out some clones; in studies compared against another copy, an unresolved V gene accounts for under half, and the cause of the remainder is not known. In all, the sample holds some 110,000 clones, and 70% to 90% of those were seen once. Jointly, the top ten make up 3.5% to 5% of the sample. The time point label, read with the paper, signifies: baseline before first vaccination. The treatment or condition label on this specimen signifies: meningococcal conjugate vaccine given as trial control. The sequencing used peripheral blood, collected on day 0 of MenACWY control vaccination. The receptors here all came from an adult in good health.

The chain recombines TRBV21-1 with TRBJ1-2; the D call of TRBD1 is as the table states it, not checked on the DNA. TRBV21-1 counts as a pseudogene. The CDR3 consists of 15 residues. The CDR3 region is CASSKDLEQGGGYTF. CDR3 coding DNA: TGTGCCAGCAGCAAAGACCTAGAACAGGGCGGGGGCTACACCTTC.

V usage is TRBV19 and J usage is TRBJ2-7; a possible D gene is TRBD1 (5 bases). The CDR3 is made up of 12 amino acids. Trimming stripped 6 bases from V and 7 bases from J, with 13 bases between. Germline assignment: CDR1 LNHDA and CDR2 SQIVND (reference sequence). CDR3 residues: CASSPGHGEQYF. CDR3 nucleotide sequence: TGTGCCAGTAGCCCAGGGCATGGTGAGCAGTACTTC.

V usage is TRBV7-2 and J usage is TRBJ1-3; the D gene is possibly TRBD1 (5 bases). Between the trimmed V and J ends, which lost 1 base and 4 bases, there was a span of 11 bases. The germline gives CDR1 SGHTA, CDR2 FQGNSA. The CDR3 covers 15 residues. The CDR3 DNA reads as TGTGCCAGCAGCTTAGGAGGCGCAGGGGGAAACACCATATATTTT. Translation: CASSLGGAGGNTIYF.

V gene TRBV7-2 combines with J gene TRBJ1-1, with TRBD1 identical over 7 bases. Trimming took 2 bases from V and 4 from J; bases not matched to a gene: 7. The CDR3 length is 15 residues. CDR1 and CDR2 from the germline V gene are SGHTA and FQGNSA. CDR3 loop: CASSLSGGGGTEAFF. The DNA of the CDR3 is TGTGCCAGCAGCTTATCAGGGGGAGGAGGCACTGAAGCTTTCTTT.

The chain combines TRBV19 with TRBJ2-7, with 9 nucleotides matching TRBD1. The CDR3 spans 16 residues. J lost 2 bases, V lost 1 base, and 6 bases had no gene match. CDR1 LNHDA and CDR2 SQIVND come from the germline V gene (reference sequence). The CDR3 region has the DNA TGTGCCAGTAGTATAGGGGGGACAGGGAGAGCCTACGAGCAGTACTTC. This encodes CASSIGGTGRAYEQYF.

The genes are TRBV5-6 and TRBJ1-2, with a weak D call TRBD1 (5 bases). Germline-derived CDR1 and CDR2 are SGHDT and YYEEEE. V dropped 4 bases and J dropped 4 bases, with 14 bases sitting between them. CDR3 length: 14 residues. The DNA of the CDR3 is TGTGCCAGCAGCCTTCGGGGCCAGGTCTATGGCTACACCTTC. Protein sequence: CASSLRGQVYGYTF.

The chain couples TRBV30 to TRBJ1-1; 8 bases map to TRBD1. Per the germline V gene, CDR1 is GTSNPN and CDR2 is SVGIG (reference sequence). CDR3 length: 17 residues. J gave up 5 bases and V 0 bases, and 14 bases lay outside the gene matches. CDR3 nucleotide sequence: TGTGCCTGGAGTGTACGGTCTGTGAGGACAGGGAAGACTGAAGCTTTCTTT. As protein: CAWSVRSVRTGKTEAFF.

This sequence joins TRBV30 and TRBJ1-2, with TRBD1 matching over 9 bases. CDR1 is GTSNPN, CDR2 SVGIG, per germline (reference sequence). The CDR3 is 16 amino acids. J lost 6 bases, V lost 8 bases, and 19 bases had no gene match. In DNA, the CDR3 is TGTGCCGGTAGATACCGGGACAGGGAATTGACGAATGGCTACACCTTC. Its protein is CAGRYRDRELTNGYTF.

CDR3 region: CASRKGGKDTEAFF. CDR3 bases: TGTGCCAGCAGAAAAGGGGGGAAGGACACTGAAGCTTTCTTT. The genes are TRBV6-6 and TRBJ1-1; possible D gene TRBD1, 6 bases. Germline CDR1 MNHNY, CDR2 SVGAGI (reference sequence). This CDR3 comprises 14 residues. V was shortened by 6 bases and J by 3 bases, with 14 bases between the two germline ends.

The chain links TRBV30 to TRBJ1-6; 9 positions agree with TRBD1. Germline V gene sequence: CDR1 GTSNPN, CDR2 SVGIG (reference sequence). With V trimmed by 3 bases and J by 8 bases, 2 bases remained unmatched. This CDR3 spans 13 amino acids. The CDR3 nucleotides are TGTGCCTGGAGCCGGGACAGGGATTCACCCCTCCACTTT. It codes for CAWSRDRDSPLHF.

The chain links TRBV7-2 to TRBJ2-3; TRBD1 is a possible D gene (5 bases). The ends were cut back, 5 bases at V and 4 bases at J, with 13 bases in the middle. The germline gives CDR1 SGHTA, CDR2 FQGNSA. CDR3 length: 14 residues. The CDR3 nucleotides read TGTGCCAGCAGCCTAGACTCAGGGTCAGATACGCAGTATTTT. It translates to CASSLDSGSDTQYF.

The V gene is TRBV6-5, the J gene TRBJ2-7; tentatively, D is TRBD1 (6 bases). Germline-derived CDR1 and CDR2 are MNHEY and SVGAGI. V was shortened by 8 bases and J by 0 bases, with 8 bases between the two germline ends. There are 12 residues in the CDR3. Written as DNA, the CDR3 is TGTGCCAGCCGGGACATCTCCTACGAGCAGTACTTC. As protein: CASRDISYEQYF.

The chain recombines TRBV9 with TRBJ2-3; 10 bases agree with TRBD2. Germline assignment: CDR1 SGDLS and CDR2 YYNGEE. Trimming removed 3 bases from V and 3 bases from J; junction bases left unmatched: 7. The CDR3 length is 16 residues. CDR3 amino acids: CASSAPSSGGTDTQYF. The CDR3 DNA follows: TGTGCCAGCAGCGCCCCTTCTAGCGGGGGAACAGATACGCAGTATTTT.

J is TRBJ2-7 and V is TRBV5-1, with 8 bases fitting TRBD2. This CDR3 is 15 amino acids long. The V gene's germline CDR1 is SGHRS and CDR2 YFSETQ. The V segment lost 9 bases and the J segment 1 base; nucleotides outside the gene matches: 12. CDR3 residues: CATSPGASGSYEQYF. CDR3 bases: TGCGCCACTTCACCTGGGGCTAGCGGGTCCTACGAGCAGTACTTC.

The DNA of the CDR3 is TGTGCCAGCAGGACTAGCGGGTCTCATGAGCAGTTCTTC. It translates to CASRTSGSHEQFF. This chain uses TRBV21-1 with TRBJ2-1; no check of the table's D call, TRBD2, against the DNA was made. TRBV21-1 is recorded as a pseudogene. There are 13 residues in the CDR3.